The TCR beta chain under discussion was sequenced for a study of blood T cells in healthy people across ages. Researchers report isolating at least 6.5 million PBMCs per sample. It was with a sample-barcoded 5' primer and a J-beta primer mix that a second PCR of about 6 to 12 cycles was run. Each of the cDNA molecules was tagged by a template-switch adaptor with 12 random nucleotides. TCRdb itself ran the 5' RACE reads through MiXCR, one entry per CDR3 protein. The data contain 1.6 million or so distinct CDR3 sequences, about 31% of them seen just once; the ten biggest clones take up around 11%. This CDR3 comprises 14 residues. V shed 4 bases and J shed 3 bases, with 13 bases lying between them. Germline V gives CDR1 SGHDT, CDR2 YYEEEE.

The source is a woman in her twenties or thirties in good health. The V call is TRBV5-6, the J call TRBJ1-1; TRBD1 might be the D (5 bases). The sequencing input was blood. In DNA, the CDR3 is TGTGCCAGCAGCCGGGGCCTAAGCGACACTGAAGCTTTCTTT. It specifies CASSRGLSDTEAFF.